This T cell receptor (beta chain) stems from a study of T cells in tuberculosis (dated by TCRdb to the late 2010s). General notes on the study: In the study, CD1B tetramers and high-throughput TCR immunosequencing were combined to characterize T cells specific for the mycobacterial lipid antigen glucose monomycolate (GMM). IGRA-negative adolescents, IGRA-positive adolescents with latent tuberculosis and adults with active tuberculosis, around ten per group, were compared in a South African clinical cohort.

At study entry, adolescents were screened for latent tuberculosis infection using a tuberculin skin test and the QuantiFERON-TB GOLD In-Tube IGRA. Immunosequencing of unsorted cryopreserved PBMC covered, on average, around 96,000 T cells per clinical donor. Eleven high schools in the Worcester region of the Western Cape, South Africa, served as enrollment sites for adolescents aged 12 to 18 years. About 10 M. tuberculosis-infected adolescents and about 10 uninfected adolescents were selected, with the two groups matched for age and sex. PBMC from adolescents were isolated by density centrifugation from freshly drawn heparinized blood and were then cryopreserved. Concerning this clone: There is no known antigen for this receptor. No clone much larger than this one lies a single base away; base qualities are absent.

What the study reported, not specific to this receptor: Using GEM motif frequencies, a classifier achieved approximately 72% accuracy, whereas a classifier built on the diverse GMM-specific repertoire got to roughly 90% accuracy (AUROC roughly 0.9). Clinical samples were selected based on which cryopreserved specimens were available, and the active tuberculosis cases were adults whereas the controls were adolescents. Shorter CDR3-alpha lengths in active tuberculosis patients partly drove the smaller NN-distances, and the TCR-beta difference was not statistically significant. Active tuberculosis TCR-alpha repertoires showed smaller mean NN-distances to GMM-specific TCRs than IGRA-negative controls, suggesting clonal expansion of these TCRs.

TCR libraries were generated with the immunoSEQ multiplex PCR assay, using TCR-beta and/or TCR-alpha/delta assays for each sample. The Illumina high-throughput platform was used to sequence the amplified TCR libraries. Per the source publication's procedure: Clustering and dimensionality reduction relied on pairwise TCRdist distances among GMM-specific receptors from T cells that were either sorted ex vivo or expanded in vitro. Each clinical repertoire was assigned a mean NN-distance score, defined as the average TCRdist to the nearest 10% of tetramer-positive reference sequences. GEM TCR motif frequency was calculated as the fraction of unique TCRs that matched known GEM sequences in V/J usage and CDR3 length. Active tuberculosis was classified by linear discriminant analysis with leave-one-out cross-validation, implemented in scikit-learn. Entries here come from immuneACCESS through TCRdb and include only in-frame sequences with V and J called. Some clones fail to appear in such tables; in the studies checked, an unresolved V gene covers under half of the shortfall, and the cause of the remainder is unknown. From that table come the V and J calls and clone size; the DNA was used to work out D and trimming. Counted in this sample were more than 30,000 clones; around 94% of them appeared once. The ten largest clones take up around 8.5% of the sample.

Source material: PBMCs. The clonotype originates from a donor aged 5-35 years with latent tuberculosis or without tuberculosis infection.

The CDR3 sequence is CASSFGTSEQETQYF. The DNA is TGTGCCAGCAGCTTCGGGACTAGCGAACAAGAGACCCAGTACTTC. The rearranged segments are TRBV11-2 and TRBJ2-5, with 10 bases in between that match TRBD2. Including the terminal cysteine and phenylalanine, the CDR3 comprises 15 residues. The read is trimmed to its CDR3 DNA, 45 bases read in frame from base 1. CDR1 SGHAT and CDR2 FQNNGV were looked up in the germline V gene. Trimming takes 3 bases off V and 2 bases off J; junction bases not matched to a gene: 3.